These 21 T cell receptor beta chains came from one sample sequenced in a study of cytomegalovirus exposure and HLA in healthy donors. The primer mix had 60 Vbeta and 13 Jbeta primers. Assay: immunoSEQ multiplex PCR; the TCRdb copy retains only in-frame clones and omits some. The data hold 100,000 to 150,000 clones, with 81% observed a single time. The specimen was PBMCs. Receptor source: a man aged 18 to 35 in good health and CMV-seronegative.

V gene TRBV7-2 combines with J gene TRBJ2-2, with 7 bases fitting TRBD1. Trimming at V came to 5 bases and at J to 0 bases, leaving 6 bases not matched to a gene. The germline gives CDR1 SGHTA, CDR2 FQGNSA. The CDR3 totals 16 residues. The chain's CDR3 is CASSPRTGTNTGELFF. The CDR3 bases are TGTGCCAGCAGCCCTCGGACAGGAACGAACACCGGGGAGCTGTTTTTT.

This clone was counted a single time. V gene TRBV18 combines with J gene TRBJ1-6; D remains ambiguous. Trimming cost V 6 bases and J 8 bases, with 20 bases left between them. The CDR3 covers 16 residues. Germline V gene lookup returns CDR1 KGHSH and CDR2 LQKENI. The CDR3 spells CASSLVGLPGDSPLHF. The CDR3 DNA is TGTGCCAGCTCCCTTGTGGGTCTACCCGGGGATTCACCCCTCCACTTT.

The V gene is TRBV9, the J gene TRBJ2-2, with no clear D. The length of the CDR3 is 13 residues. V shed 4 bases and J shed 6 bases, with 10 bases lying between them. Germline V gives CDR1 SGDLS, CDR2 YYNGEE. CDR3 nucleotides: TGTGCCAGCAGCCTCCGACAAGCCGGGGAGCTGTTTTTT. Residues: CASSLRQAGELFF. The full variable domain, with the rest looked up from reference TRBV9 and TRBJ2-2, is DSGVTQTPKHLITATGQRVTLRCSPRSGDLSVYWYQQSLDQGLQFLIQYYNGEERAKGNILERFSAQQFPDLHSELNLSSLELGDSALYFCASSLRQAGELFFGEGSRLTVL.

This chain uses TRBV9 with TRBJ2-3, with D possibly being TRBD2 (6 bases). Germline lookup yields CDR1 SGDLS and CDR2 YYNGEE. The CDR3 spans 18 residues. Trimming removed 4 bases from V and 0 bases from J, with 21 bases in between. The CDR3 region is CASSPQQWGTASTDTQYF. In DNA form, the CDR3 reads TGTGCCAGCAGCCCCCAGCAGTGGGGGACTGCTAGCACAGATACGCAGTATTTT. Complete variable domain (other parts from reference TRBV9 and TRBJ2-3): DSGVTQTPKHLITATGQRVTLRCSPRSGDLSVYWYQQSLDQGLQFLIQYYNGEERAKGNILERFSAQQFPDLHSELNLSSLELGDSALYFCASSPQQWGTASTDTQYFGPGTRLTVL.

This clone was picked up one time. The chain uses TRBV28 and TRBJ1-5, with D tentatively TRBD1 (5 bases). From germline, CDR1 is MDHEN and CDR2 SYDVKM. V dropped 8 bases and J dropped 2 bases, with 13 bases sitting between them. The CDR3 has 14 amino acids. CDR3 sequence reads: CASYQGGGNQPQHF. The CDR3, as DNA: TGTGCCAGCTATCAGGGAGGAGGCAATCAGCCCCAGCATTTT.

The chain has TRBV4-1 and TRBJ1-6; no definite D call. V lost 1 base, J lost 7 bases, and 11 bases lay in between. Germline loops: CDR1 MGHRA, CDR2 YSYEKL. This CDR3 is 15 amino acids long. CDR3 sequence: CASSQGAFTNSPLHF. The CDR3 nucleotides read TGCGCCAGCAGCCAAGGTGCGTTTACGAATTCACCCCTCCACTTT.

The genes are TRBV18 and TRBJ2-5; TRBD1 agrees at 9 bases. The CDR3 contains 16 residues. Germline V gene data show CDR1 as KGHSH and CDR2 as LQKENI. The trim removed 2 bases at V and 4 bases at J, leaving 8 bases unmatched. The DNA of the CDR3 is TGTGCCAGCTCACCATTTAGCAACAGGGGGCGAGAGACCCAGTACTTC. It specifies CASSPFSNRGRETQYF.

V usage is TRBV5-6 and J usage is TRBJ1-2, with D uncertain. This CDR3 region has 14 residues. Germline V gene data show CDR1 as SGHDT and CDR2 as YYEEEE. V gave up 3 bases and J gave up 4 bases, with 13 bases separating them. The DNA of the CDR3 is TGTGCCAGCAGCTCGGTTAGCCACCCCTATGGCTACACCTTC. It translates to CASSSVSHPYGYTF.

This clone was seen more than once but under ten times. The V and J genes are TRBV10-3 and TRBJ1-3; D might be TRBD1 (5 bases). The CDR3 runs to 13 residues. Germline V gene data show CDR1 as ENHRY and CDR2 as SYGVKD. The V and J ends lost 8 bases and 0 bases respectively, with 8 bases between them. CDR3 loop: CAIGQLSGNTIYF. The CDR3 region has the DNA TGTGCCATCGGACAACTCTCTGGAAACACCATATATTTT.

This chain connects TRBV27 to TRBJ2-7; D may be TRBD2 (5 bases). The V end lost 6 bases, the J end lost 4 bases, and 34 bases lay between the germline ends. CDR1 is MNHEY and CDR2 is SMNVEV in the germline V gene (reference sequence). The CDR3 extends over 20 amino acids. CDR3 loop: CASSPLRKRVMTGVYYEQYF. The CDR3 DNA reads as TGTGCCAGCAGCCCCCTCAGGAAACGGGTCATGACCGGGGTCTATTACGAGCAGTACTTC.

The chain links TRBV6-5 to TRBJ2-5, with D hard to call. Germline V lookup: CDR1 MNHEY, CDR2 SVGAGI. This CDR3 is 14 amino acids long. V shed 2 bases and J shed 2 bases, with 9 bases lying between them. As DNA, the CDR3 is TGTGCCAGCAGTTACACTCCTCTACAAGAGACCCAGTACTTC. Protein product: CASSYTPLQETQYF.

This clone was recorded only once. The CDR3, as DNA: TGTGCCATAGGCCTAGTGAACACTGAAGCTTTCTTT. This gives the protein CAIGLVNTEAFF. The V call is TRBV10-3, the J call TRBJ1-1; D gene uncertain. V lost 9 bases to trimming and J lost 0 bases, with 8 bases between them. Looked up from germline, CDR1 is ENHRY and CDR2 is SYGVKD. The CDR3 contains 12 residues.

The CDR3, as DNA: TGTGCCACCAGCAGAGCCCCACGAGAGGTTGACACCATATATTTT. Protein sequence: CATSRAPREVDTIYF. V and J are TRBV15 and TRBJ1-3; the D is unclear. The CDR3 is made up of 15 amino acids. Germline V CDR1 and CDR2: LNHNV, YYDKDF (reference sequence). The V end lost 1 base, the J end lost 8 bases, and 15 bases lay between the germline ends.

V is TRBV4-3 and J is TRBJ1-3; D is unclear. Germline V gene data show CDR1 as LGHNA and CDR2 as YSLEER. The V end lost 1 base, the J end lost 4 bases, and 11 bases lay between the germline ends. This CDR3 spans 15 amino acids. The CDR3 spells CASSQGAVLGNTIYF. Here the CDR3 DNA reads TGCGCCAGCAGCCAAGGCGCTGTTTTGGGAAACACCATATATTTT.

The J gene is TRBJ1-1, the V gene TRBV7-8, with a possible D match to TRBD1 (5 bases). This CDR3 contains 13 residues. V lost 1 base and J lost 5, with 8 bases in between. Germline values: CDR1 SGHVS, CDR2 FQNEAQ. CDR3 coding DNA: TGTGCCAGCAGCTTAGAAGGACATACTGAAGCTTTCTTT. Translating it yields CASSLEGHTEAFF.

The gene calls are TRBV10-3 and TRBJ2-2; the match to TRBD1 covers 9 bases. The V segment lost 10 bases and the J segment 5 bases; nucleotides outside the gene matches: 5. The CDR3 has 13 amino acids. The germline CDR1 and CDR2 sequences are ENHRY and SYGVKD. CDR3 sequence (DNA): TGTGCCACCTGGACAGGGGTGACCGGGGAGCTGTTTTTT. It yields the protein CATWTGVTGELFF.

The chain has TRBV14 and TRBJ1-4, with TRBD1 matching 9 bases. The germline V gene encodes CDR1 SGHDN and CDR2 FVKESK. The trim removed 4 bases at V and 4 bases at J, leaving 7 bases unmatched. The CDR3 contains 16 residues. CDR3 in amino acids: CASSLSWTGDNEKLFF. CDR3 nucleotides: TGTGCCAGCAGCCTGTCCTGGACAGGGGATAATGAAAAACTGTTTTTT.

The chain combines TRBV6-5 with TRBJ2-7; 9 bases line up with TRBD2. Germline loops: CDR1 MNHEY, CDR2 SVGAGI. The CDR3 runs 16 residues. The trim removed 2 bases at V and 2 bases at J, leaving 7 bases unmatched. DNA of the CDR3: TGTGCCAGCAGTTACGTCCGCGGGGGGGACCCCTACGAGCAGTACTTC. Translation: CASSYVRGGDPYEQYF.

The DNA for the CDR3 is TGTGCCATCAGTGAGGGAGGGTTGAACACTGAAGCTTTCTTT. This encodes CAISEGGLNTEAFF. The rearrangement joins TRBV10-3 to TRBJ1-1, with D uncertain. This CDR3 has 14 residues. Germline V CDR1 and CDR2: ENHRY, SYGVKD. With 2 bases removed from V and 0 bases from J, the gap between germline ends came to 7 bases.

The chain couples TRBV4-3 to TRBJ1-5; tentative D call: TRBD1 (6 bases). Trimming removed 1 base from V and 7 bases from J, with 20 bases in between. The CDR3 sequence is 17 residues long. CDR1 LGHNA and CDR2 YSLEER come from the germline V gene. The CDR3 nucleotides read TGCGCCAGCAGCCAAGCTCCGTTCCGGGGGGGCCGGCAGCCCCAGCATTTT. It is translated as CASSQAPFRGGRQPQHF.

The chain uses TRBV28 and TRBJ1-5, with a weak D call TRBD1 (6 bases). The germline gives CDR1 MDHEN, CDR2 SYDVKM. This CDR3 has 20 residues. With 3 bases removed from V and 0 bases from J, the gap between germline ends came to 24 bases. The CDR3 nucleotides read TGTGCCAGCAGTTTTTTAAAGGGGGACGTGATGAGGACTAGCAATCAGCCCCAGCATTTT. It encodes CASSFLKGDVMRTSNQPQHF.